The TCR beta chain described here comes from a study of T cell clones after liver transplantation (dated by TCRdb to between 2017 and 2020). Study-level background: Samples were obtained from ITN030ST, a randomized trial in which withdrawal of immunosuppression was attempted within 2 years of liver transplantation. Donor-reactive T cell clones were identified by TCRbeta sequencing after a pre-transplant mixed lymphocyte reaction and then tracked in post-transplant blood. As an antigen-independent comparator for donor-reactive sequences, third party-reactive TCRbeta sequences were also identified from pre-transplant MLRs. Of the eight recipients, a few were HCV-positive, while the remaining recipients had been transplanted for non-autoimmune, non-viral indications. The subjects received no induction therapy and were kept on standard immunosuppression until randomization at 12-24 months post-transplant. Tolerance meant complete immunosuppression withdrawal for at least one year without liver enzymes rising beyond twice the upper limit of normal. Blood samples were collected pre-transplant, pre-randomization before withdrawal, and post-randomization after either complete withdrawal or failed withdrawal. Of the 8 liver transplant recipients making up the studied cohort, 3 were classified as tolerant and 5 as non-tolerant.

Study-wide conclusions, independent of this receptor: Because of small, heterogeneous patient numbers and non-standardized post-transplant time points, the conclusions were only preliminary. The decline in donor-reactive sequences exceeded the decline in third party-reactive sequences, suggesting partial antigen-specific deletion that was unrelated to withdrawal success. In two subjects, low numbers of available donor cells limited the measurable donor-reactive repertoire. Without allograft tissue specimens, donor-reactive T cells may have migrated into the graft rather than being deleted. In most of the 8 subjects, regardless of tolerance or HCV status, circulating donor-reactive CD4 TCRbeta sequences dropped significantly post-transplant. When repertoire turnover was taken into account, detection of donor-reactive sequences was significantly reduced in 7 of 8 subjects for CD4 and in 8 of 8 subjects for CD8.

Unstimulated PBMCs, after thawing, were stained for CD3, CD4 and CD8 and then FACS-sorted into CD3+CD4+ and CD3+CD8+ populations. All 8 studied subjects were randomized to immunosuppression withdrawal. The Qiagen DNeasy Blood and Tissue Kit was used for genomic DNA isolation. Trimming accounts for 0 bases at V and 7 bases at J, while the number of junction bases matched to no gene is 8. CDR1 and CDR2 were assigned from the germline V gene as SGHRS and YFSETQ. The CDR3 holds 16 amino acids from the cysteine to the phenylalanine. CDR3 DNA only is kept here, 48 bases in frame from base 1. Concerning this clone itself: The target of this receptor is not known. No base qualities exist here, and no much larger clone lies one base off it.

Using immunoSEQ, frozen genomic DNA was subjected to high-throughput TCRbeta CDR3 sequencing, a process that included PCR amplification, mapping, bias correction and internal controls. Per the original workflow: Productive rearrangements were retained, and unique TCRbeta sequences were defined by the CDR3 nucleotide sequence together with the V and J gene. For a sequence to be called donor-reactive, it needed a frequency of at least 0.01% and at least 5-fold expansion in CFSE-low cells compared with unstimulated pre-transplant cells. Minimum frequency thresholds were set for each subject on the basis of the unstimulated sample with the lowest template count, so that a detection power of at least 90% was ensured. Jensen-Shannon divergence between the top 1000 TCRbeta sequences post-transplant and pre-transplant was used to measure repertoire turnover. Changes in detection of donor-reactive sequences were tested with two-sided Fisher's exact tests. The table was pulled from immuneACCESS by TCRdb, which kept in-frame rearrangements only. Such tables lose some clones; where checked, under half of the loss comes from unresolved V genes, and the rest has no known cause. V and J calls plus clone size are reproduced from that table; the DNA served to infer D and trimming. The sample table contains more than 95,000 clones; only one count was recorded for about nine tenths of them. The ten largest clonotypes hold 0.75% to 0.85% of the sample.

The source of this sequence is a human patient who received a liver transplant. After a transplant, the donor of the graft may account for some T cells. This specimen was CD4+ T cells from blood, taken 12 months after liver transplant. The receptor chain draws on TRBV5-1 and TRBJ2-7; 12 central nucleotides agree with TRBD1. The CDR3 reads as follows: CASSLEGDRGPGEQYF. The DNA sequence is given as TGCGCCAGCAGCTTGGAGGGGGACAGGGGGCCGGGTGAGCAGTACTTC.